These 7 T cell receptor beta chains were sequenced from one sample in a study of shared clonotypes between healthy human individuals. Assay used: immunoSEQ multiplex PCR; TCRdb lists only in-frame clones, some missing. The sample holds fewer than 400,000 clones, over 65% seen once. Sequencing was performed on memory CD4+ T cells sorted from blood. Sample subset: CD45RA-negative fraction. The receptors shown here come from a man aged 25 to 45 in good health.

Many counts were recorded for this clone. Sequence at one end of the junction differs from germline and may be a read error. This sequence joins TRBV2 and TRBJ1-2; D remains unclear. This CDR3 has 11 residues. From germline, CDR1 is SNHLY and CDR2 FYNNEI. The CDR3 spells CASHRTELQRF. The DNA for the CDR3 is TGTGCCAGCCACCGAACGGAATTACAGAGGTTC. Drawing the rest from reference TRBV2 and TRBJ1-2, the complete variable domain is EPEVTQTPSHQVTQMGQEVILRCVPISNHLYFYWYRQILGQKVEFLVSFYNNEISEKSEIFDDQFSVERPDGSNFTLKIRSTKLEDSAMYFCASHRTELQRFGSGTRLTVV.

The genes are TRBV11-3 and TRBJ1-1, with D unclear. Germline V lookup: CDR1 SGHNT, CDR2 YENEEA. The CDR3 loop spans 13 amino acids. The V end lost 4 bases, the J end lost 4 bases, and 10 bases lay between the germline ends. The CDR3 DNA sequence: TGTGCCAGCAGCTACGGTTTTGGCACTGAAGCTTTCTTT. It is translated as CASSYGFGTEAFF.

The chain is built from TRBV4-2 and TRBJ1-4; possibly TRBD1 for D (5 bases). The CDR3 runs 16 residues. Germline lookup yields CDR1 LGHNA and CDR2 YNFKEQ. V shed 0 bases and J shed 4 bases, with 12 bases lying between them. CDR3 sequence (DNA): TGTGCCAGCAGCCAAGATCCCGGCCAGGGTAATGAAAAACTGTTTTTT. Its protein is CASSQDPGQGNEKLFF.

In this sample, this clone turned up a few times. This rearrangement joins TRBV2 to TRBJ1-2; D unclear. Germline CDR1 and CDR2: SNHLY and FYNNEI. V was cut by 9 bases and J by 5 bases, with 16 bases left in between. The CDR3 is 13 residues long. CDR3 protein: CASNGYAAYGYTF. In DNA form, the CDR3 reads TGTGCCAGTAACGGGTATGCGGCGTATGGCTACACCTTC.

This clone was observed a handful of times. The genes are TRBV6-1 and TRBJ1-2, with a possible D match to TRBD1 (5 bases). The CDR3 length is 16 residues. The germline V gene encodes CDR1 MNHNS and CDR2 SASEGT. The V and J ends lost 1 base and 7 bases respectively, with 19 bases between them. CDR3 sequence reads: CASSEDPSGTKRGYTF. CDR3 nucleotides: TGTGCCAGCAGTGAAGACCCCTCGGGGACCAAACGTGGCTACACCTTC.

This clone has a handful of counts. The chain recombines TRBV9 with TRBJ2-2; D possibly corresponds to TRBD2 (6 bases). The CDR3 covers 15 residues. Deletions cut 0 bases from V and 2 bases from J, with 8 bases between. Germline CDR1 is SGDLS and CDR2 is YYNGEE. The CDR3 reads CASSVGLVNTGELFF. CDR3 bases: TGTGCCAGCAGCGTAGGACTAGTCAACACCGGGGAGCTGTTTTTT.

This clone was seen only a few times. The genes are TRBV7-2 and TRBJ2-7, with 13 nucleotides matching TRBD2. CDR3 length equals 15 residues. Germline CDR1 and CDR2: SGHTA and FQGNSA. The trim removed 6 bases at V and 3 bases at J, leaving 5 bases unmatched. The CDR3 coding sequence is TGTGCCAGCAGTCTCAGACTAGCGGGAGGCTACGAGCAGTACTTC. As protein: CASSLRLAGGYEQYF.